This T cell receptor (beta chain) was found in a study of blood T cells in healthy people across ages. As for this clonotype: The antigen remains undetermined.

This CDR3 contains 16 residues. After removal of 0 bases from V and 5 bases from J, the junction contained 3 bases not matched to a gene. CDR1 and CDR2 (germline): DFQATT, SNEGSKA (reference sequence). Study-level findings and limits: Across the age range, TCR beta diversity per million T cells fell in a roughly linear way.

Together with a sample-barcoded 5' primer, a J-beta primer mix was included in a second PCR lasting roughly 6 to 12 cycles. TCRdb analysed the 5' RACE reads with MiXCR anew, one entry per CDR3 protein. In the table there are around 1,800,000 distinct CDR3 sequences, approximately 40% of which are singletons. The sequencing input was blood. The receptor was derived from a human donor in good health. This rearrangement joins TRBV20-1 to TRBJ2-3; TRBD2 aligns across 15 bases. DNA for the CDR3: TGCAGTGCTAGAGACCCGGGACTAGCGGGGGGAGATACGCAGTATTTT. This encodes CSARDPGLAGGDTQYF.